The TCR beta chain described here comes from a study of cytomegalovirus exposure and HLA in healthy donors. Overall study findings and caveats: In a later analysis, most CMV-associated TCR beta chains appeared HLA-restricted. Roughly even sequencing depth across donors was the assumption behind the presence/absence analyses.

Trimming took off 1 base at V and 9 bases at J, with 18 bases between the two ends. The CDR3 has 15 amino acids. In germline, CDR1 is LNHDA, CDR2 SQIVND (reference sequence). This clone appeared a few times. Its cognate antigen is unknown. Primers: 60 Vbeta forward and 13 Jbeta reverse. TCRdb's copy holds only in-frame clones and misses some; the assay was immunoSEQ multiplex PCR. The sample yields about 200,000 clones, 70% to 80% seen once. The rearrangement uses TRBV19 and TRBJ2-5; D may be TRBD1 (5 bases). The TCR comes from a male donor in good health and CMV-seronegative. The sequenced sample was PBMCs. The CDR3 bases are TGTGCCAGTAGTATAGGGACGACGGTCCAAGGGGCCCAGTACTTC. Amino acid sequence: CASSIGTTVQGAQYF.